A selection of T cell receptor beta chains follows, all from one sample in a study of T cell clones after liver transplantation. Assay: immunoSEQ multiplex PCR; the TCRdb copy retains only in-frame clones and omits some. This table has around 110,000 clones, about nine tenths appearing once. The starting material was CD4+ T cells from blood, obtained 12 months after liver transplant. Receptors originate from a human patient who received a liver transplant. Some T cells may be graft donor cells. Both conserved end residues are part of each CDR3. The D gene is left open where the match is weak. Clone size is shown for a subset of rows, as once, few, many or a class of expanded clone.

>TRBV27|NA|TRBJ2-5|TRBD1
CASSSSGQGRETQYF
TGTGCCAGCAGTTCCTCGGGACAGGGGCGTGAGACCCAGTACTTC
>TRBV29-1|NA|TRBJ1-2|TRBD1
CSVEEQGAFYGYTF
TGCAGCGTTGAAGAACAGGGGGCTTTCTATGGCTACACCTTC
>TRBV7-2|NA|TRBJ2-6|TRBD2
CASSPGGAGANVLTF
TGTGCCAGCAGCCCTGGGGGGGCTGGGGCCAACGTCCTGACTTTC
>TRBV30|NA|TRBJ2-7|NA
CAWRAAGLPYEQYF
TGTGCCTGGAGGGCCGCCGGTCTACCCTACGAGCAGTACTTC
>TRBV18|few|TRBJ2-7|NA
CASSHGRDYEQYF
TGTGCCAGCTCACACGGCAGGGACTACGAGCAGTACTTC
>TRBV30|few|TRBJ1-3|TRBD1
CAWSRDSGSGNTIYF
TGTGCCTGGAGCCGGGACAGTGGCTCTGGAAACACCATATATTTT
>TRBV19|NA|TRBJ2-7|TRBD1
CASSAPDRGKYEQYF
TGTGCCAGTAGTGCCCCGGACAGGGGAAAGTACGAGCAGTACTTC
>TRBV5-1|NA|TRBJ2-3|NA
CASSFTKAPDTQYF
TGCGCCAGCAGCTTTACTAAGGCCCCCGATACGCAGTATTTT
>TRBV27|NA|TRBJ2-5|NA
CASSLSGGGETQYF
TGTGCCAGCAGTTTATCGGGAGGAGGGGAGACCCAGTACTTC
>TRBV11-2|once|TRBJ2-2|NA
CASSFATRELFF
TGTGCCAGCAGCTTTGCAACTAGGGAGCTGTTTTTT
>TRBV6-1|NA|TRBJ2-1|NA
CASTGRDLSYNEQFF
TGTGCCAGCACCGGGCGGGATCTCTCCTACAATGAGCAGTTCTTC
>TRBV14|NA|TRBJ2-1|TRBD2
CASSQDMVVGGDNEQFF
TGTGCCAGCAGCCAAGATATGGTCGTCGGGGGGGACAATGAGCAGTTCTTC
>TRBV4-3|NA|TRBJ2-2|TRBD2
CASSPQTASGNTGELFF
TGCGCCAGCAGCCCTCAAACCGCTAGCGGGAACACCGGGGAGCTGTTTTTT
>TRBV5-1|NA|TRBJ2-2|TRBD2
CASSLGVAGVTGELFF
TGCGCCAGCAGCTTGGGGGTAGCGGGAGTTACCGGGGAGCTGTTTTTT
>TRBV19|NA|TRBJ1-1|NA
CASSQGRGMNTEAFF
TGTGCCAGTAGCCAGGGACGCGGAATGAACACTGAAGCTTTCTTT
>TRBV29-1|NA|TRBJ2-5|NA
CSVVGGPETQYF
TGCAGCGTTGTGGGGGGGCCGGAGACCCAGTACTTC
>TRBV5-5|NA|TRBJ2-7|TRBD1
CASSSLGTGGYEQYF
TGTGCCAGCAGTTCACTCGGGACAGGGGGTTACGAGCAGTACTTC
>TRBV5-1|NA|TRBJ2-1|TRBD2
CASRPGLAANNEQFF
TGCGCCAGCAGGCCGGGACTAGCGGCGAACAATGAGCAGTTCTTC
>TRBV5-6|NA|TRBJ2-7|NA
CASSLNSRAREQYF
TGTGCCAGCAGCTTGAATTCCAGGGCTAGGGAGCAGTACTTC
>TRBV27|NA|TRBJ2-7|NA
CASSASIGPYEQYF
TGTGCCAGCAGTGCCTCGATCGGTCCCTACGAGCAGTACTTC
>TRBV6-5|NA|TRBJ2-5|NA
CASRKPGPPETQYF
TGTGCCAGCAGAAAACCGGGACCACCAGAGACCCAGTACTTC
>TRBV5-4|NA|TRBJ2-5|NA
CASTPGPQETQYF
TGTGCCAGCACCCCGGGGCCCCAAGAGACCCAGTACTTC
>TRBV28|NA|TRBJ2-1|NA
CASTGWSPTNEQFF
TGTGCCAGCACCGGGTGGTCCCCCACCAATGAGCAGTTCTTC
>TRBV11-2|NA|TRBJ1-2|NA
CASSLAPAERYGYTF
TGTGCCAGCAGCTTAGCCCCTGCAGAGCGCTATGGCTACACCTTC